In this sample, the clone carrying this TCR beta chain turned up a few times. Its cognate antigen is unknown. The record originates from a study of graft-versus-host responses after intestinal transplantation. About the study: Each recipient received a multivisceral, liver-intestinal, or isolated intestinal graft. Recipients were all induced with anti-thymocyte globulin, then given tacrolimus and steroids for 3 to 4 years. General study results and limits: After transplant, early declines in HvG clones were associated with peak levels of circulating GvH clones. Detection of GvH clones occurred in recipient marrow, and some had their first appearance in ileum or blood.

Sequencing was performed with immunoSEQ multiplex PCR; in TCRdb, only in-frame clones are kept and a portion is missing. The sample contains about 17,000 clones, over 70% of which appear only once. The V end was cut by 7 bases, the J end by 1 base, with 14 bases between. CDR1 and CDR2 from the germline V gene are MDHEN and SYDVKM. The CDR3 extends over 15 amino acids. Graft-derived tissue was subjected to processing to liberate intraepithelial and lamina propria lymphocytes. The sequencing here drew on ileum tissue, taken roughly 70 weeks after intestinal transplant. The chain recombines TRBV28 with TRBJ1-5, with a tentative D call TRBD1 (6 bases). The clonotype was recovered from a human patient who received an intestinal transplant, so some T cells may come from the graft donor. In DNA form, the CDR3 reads TGTGCCAGCATGGGCAGGGGAACGAGCAATCAGCCCCAGCATTTT. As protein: CASMGRGTSNQPQHF.